The T cell receptor (beta chain) under discussion was sequenced for a study of T cell responses to AZD1222 COVID-19 vaccine. J was trimmed by 4 bases and V by 3 bases; bases with no gene match: 17. Germline V gene sequence: CDR1 MNHEY, CDR2 SMNVEV (reference sequence). The CDR3 runs to 18 residues. Findings of the study overall: Clonal diversity may have been underestimated, and the donors were mostly white British, with more females than males. Only a handful of AZD1222 recipients tested seropositive at baseline. Without day 14 samples, only post-peak T cell repertoires were studied.

Turning to this clone: As yet, its antigen is unknown.

Method: immunoSEQ multiplex PCR; TCRdb's copy keeps in-frame clones and lacks some. The sample holds about 140,000 clones, about 92% seen once. The sequenced sample was peripheral blood, obtained after recovery from COVID-19. The clonotype originates from an adult who had recovered from COVID-19. The chain combines TRBV27 with TRBJ2-5, with 7 bases fitting TRBD1. CDR3 region: CASSFLASRRDSTETQYF. DNA for the CDR3: TGTGCCAGCAGTTTCCTTGCCTCACGCCGGGACAGCACAGAGACCCAGTACTTC.